This paragraph covers one T cell receptor (beta chain) sequence. Antigen unknown. The source of the sample is a study of cytomegalovirus exposure and HLA in healthy donors. General study findings and limits: For cytomegalovirus status, the classifier reportedly gave diagnoses with high specificity and sensitivity.

Germline assignment: CDR1 SGHRS and CDR2 YFSETQ. The ends were cut back, 3 bases at V and 0 bases at J, with 8 bases in the middle. The CDR3 runs 14 residues. Sequencing was performed with immunoSEQ multiplex PCR; in TCRdb, only in-frame clones are kept and a portion is missing. The data show about 160,000 clones, 70% to 90% seen once. Donors came from a validation cohort of 90 to 150 subjects, distinct from the first 666-subject cohort. The chain uses TRBV5-1 and TRBJ2-3, with D perhaps matching TRBD2 (6 bases). This TCR came from a young man in good health and CMV-seronegative. The specimen was PBMCs. The CDR3 loop is CASSSGTSTDTQYF. CDR3 DNA sequence: TGCGCCAGCAGCTCGGGGACTAGCACAGATACGCAGTATTTT.